This entry describes one T cell receptor (beta chain). Profiled with immunoSEQ multiplex PCR; TCRdb holds only in-frame clones, not every one. Of around 57,000 clones in the sample, 90% to 95% were seen once. The sample comes from a study of T cell changes during pregnancy in multiple sclerosis. The germline V and J ends were trimmed by 0 bases and 4 bases, with 10 bases remaining between them. This CDR3 comprises 14 residues. Germline V gene data show CDR1 as SGDLS and CDR2 as YYNGEE. This receptor was taken from a female donor in good health, enrolled as a control in a pregnancy study. The sample consisted of peripheral blood, taken after pregnancy. The J gene is TRBJ1-2, the V gene TRBV9; no clear D. The CDR3 protein is CASSVDLASYGYTF. CDR3 bases: TGTGCCAGCAGCGTAGATTTGGCCTCCTATGGCTACACCTTC.